The 28 T cell receptor beta chains below come from one sample, sequenced in a study of control samples from healthy donors and cancer patients. Profiling relied on immunoSEQ multiplex PCR, and the TCRdb table lists in-frame clones only, not all of them. The repertoire consists of 57,000 or so clones, with roughly 94% occurring once and the leading ten covering around 3.7%. Sequenced: blood. These receptors were obtained from a man under 40 in good health.

V usage is TRBV10-3 and J usage is TRBJ1-1; 8 nucleotides agree with TRBD1. V shed 4 bases, J shed 4 bases, and the junction held 11 bases outside the gene matches. In germline, CDR1 is ENHRY, CDR2 SYGVKD. CDR3 size: 16 residues. CDR3 nucleotides: TGTGCCATCAGTGGGACAGGGCGTTTGTTTGGCACTGAAGCTTTCTTT. As protein: CAISGTGRLFGTEAFF.

The V and J genes are TRBV6-4 and TRBJ1-1; D may be TRBD1 (5 bases). CDR3 size: 14 residues. V lost 4 bases to trimming and J lost 6 bases, with 15 bases between them. The V gene's germline CDR1 is MRHNA and CDR2 SNTAGT. CDR3 sequence (DNA): TGTGCCAGCAGTGCCGTCGGGGGGAAGGCTGAAGCTTTCTTT. Translated: CASSAVGGKAEAFF.

This rearrangement joins TRBV3-1 (or the pseudogene TRBV3-2) to TRBJ1-4; the D is unclear. CDR3 length: 11 residues. CDR1 LGHDT and CDR2 YNNKEL come from the germline V gene (reference sequence). Trimming pared 4 bases from V and 7 bases from J, leaving 4 bases between. In DNA, the CDR3 is TGTGCCAGCAGCCGCGGTGAAAAACTGTTTTTT. This translates into CASSRGEKLFF.

This clone occurred once. The chain couples TRBV5-3 to TRBJ1-5; 8 nucleotides line up with TRBD1. TRBV5-3 is identified as an open reading frame with a role that is uncertain. The CDR3 covers 15 residues. V was pared by 4 bases and J by 7 bases, with 10 bases of the junction left unmatched. The CDR3 loop is CARSRWQGARQPQHF. CDR3 nucleotide sequence: TGTGCCAGAAGCCGTTGGCAGGGGGCAAGACAGCCCCAGCATTTT.

The chain couples TRBV5-4 to TRBJ2-1, with TRBD1 as a possible D gene (6 bases). Germline V gene sequence: CDR1 SGHNT, CDR2 YYREEE (reference sequence). CDR3 size: 11 residues. V shed 7 bases and J shed 14 bases, with 16 bases lying between them. The CDR3 region is CASSLGGPEFF. CDR3 in DNA: TGTGCCAGCTCCCTTGGGGGCCCTGAGTTCTTC.

This chain links TRBV6-2 or TRBV6-3 with TRBJ1-1, with no clear D. Trimming pared 8 bases from V and 4 bases from J, leaving 14 bases between. This CDR3 has 13 amino acids. The V gene's germline CDR1 is MNHEY and CDR2 SVGEGT. This CDR3 reads CASCPPGFTEAFF. The CDR3 DNA reads TGTGCCAGCTGCCCCCCCGGGTTCACTGAAGCTTTCTTT.

The gene calls are TRBV28 and TRBJ1-4; TRBD1 aligns across 12 bases. The CDR3 spans 16 residues. V lost 6 bases to trimming and J lost 4 bases; unmatched junction nucleotides: 6. The V gene's germline CDR1 is MDHEN and CDR2 SYDVKM. The CDR3 DNA sequence: TGTGCCAGCAGGCCTGGGACAGGGGGCTTTAATGAAAAACTGTTTTTT. Its protein product is CASRPGTGGFNEKLFF. The whole variable domain, filled in from reference TRBV28 and TRBJ1-4, reads DVKVTQSSRYLVKRTGEKVFLECVQDMDHENMFWYRQDPGLGLRLIYFSYDVKMKEKGDIPEGYSVSREKKERFSLILESASTNQTSMYLCASRPGTGGFNEKLFFGSGTQLSVL.

This sequence joins TRBV7-9 and TRBJ1-2; D not resolved. V lost 1 base to trimming and J lost 8 bases, with 11 bases between them. CDR3 size: 13 residues. Germline-derived CDR1 and CDR2 are SEHNR and FQNEAQ (reference sequence). Here the CDR3 DNA reads TGTGCCAGCAGCTTAGGAGACCCCGGGGGCTACACCTTC. Translating gives CASSLGDPGGYTF.

This CDR3 reads CASSLFGRGEQYF. CDR3 nucleotides: TGCGCCAGCAGCTTGTTTGGGCGCGGGGAGCAGTACTTC. V is TRBV5-1 and J is TRBJ2-7; D possibly corresponds to TRBD2 (5 bases). The CDR3 sequence is 13 residues long. The V end lost 1 base, the J end lost 7 bases, and 12 bases lay between the germline ends. Per germline, CDR1 SGHRS and CDR2 YFSETQ.

As concerns this clone: Other DNA sequences within the sample encode an identical CDR3. The chain combines TRBV5-3 with TRBJ2-1; 7 positions match TRBD1. TRBV5-3 belongs to the ORF category, with a function that is uncertain. Germline trimming cut 1 base from V and 12 bases from J; bases unmatched to any gene: 4. CDR3 length: 12 residues. The CDR3 loop reads CARSLRGPGQFF. As DNA, the CDR3 is TGTGCCAGAAGCTTGAGGGGGCCGGGGCAGTTCTTC.

This chain links TRBV5-6 with TRBJ1-5; unclear D gene. The ends were cut back, 0 bases at V and 5 bases at J, with 9 bases in the middle. The CDR3 extends over 14 amino acids. Germline V gene sequence: CDR1 SGHDT, CDR2 YYEEEE. CDR3 sequence reads: CASSLAAADQPQHF. The CDR3, as DNA: TGTGCCAGCAGCTTGGCGGCTGCTGATCAGCCCCAGCATTTT.

The chain links TRBV5-1 to TRBJ2-2, with D maybe TRBD1 (5 bases). The CDR3 length is 18 residues. Germline CDR1 is SGHRS and CDR2 is YFSETQ. V lost 2 bases and J 1 base, leaving 18 bases between the germline ends. DNA of the CDR3: TGCGCCAGCAGCTTTTCGCAGGGTAAATGGCGGAACACCGGGGAGCTGTTTTTT. This codes for CASSFSQGKWRNTGELFF. The complete variable domain, with remaining parts taken from reference TRBV5-1 and TRBJ2-2, reads KAGVTQTPRYLIKTRGQQVTLSCSPISGHRSVSWYQQTPGQGLQFLFEYFSETQRNKGNFPGRFSGRQFSNSRSEMNVSTLELGDSALYLCASSFSQGKWRNTGELFFGEGSRLTVL.

The rearrangement uses TRBV2 and TRBJ2-7; D is possibly TRBD1 or TRBD2 (5 bases each). CDR1 SNHLY and CDR2 FYNNEI come from the germline V gene. The CDR3 is 14 residues long. The V and J ends lost 9 bases and 0 bases respectively, with 15 bases between them. Written as DNA, the CDR3 is TGTGCCAGTTGGGGGTCGGCGAGCTCCTACGAGCAGTACTTC. The encoded protein is CASWGSASSYEQYF.

The CDR3: CASSGQGAGYYGYTF. CDR3 nucleotide sequence: TGTGCCAGCAGCGGACAGGGGGCGGGATACTATGGCTACACCTTC. V usage is TRBV11-1 and J usage is TRBJ1-2; 11 bases line up with TRBD1. Trimming at V came to 5 bases and at J to 3 bases, leaving 5 bases not matched to a gene. The germline V gene encodes CDR1 SGHAT and CDR2 FQDESV (reference sequence). The CDR3 is 15 amino acids.

J is TRBJ2-2 and V is TRBV7-9; TRBD1 is a possible D gene (6 bases). V was shortened by 4 bases and J by 3 bases, with 15 bases between the two germline ends. This CDR3 is 16 amino acids long. Germline loops: CDR1 SEHNR, CDR2 FQNEAQ (reference sequence). The CDR3: CASSSVVGADTGELFF. CDR3 in DNA: TGTGCCAGCAGCTCAGTGGTGGGGGCGGACACCGGGGAGCTGTTTTTT.

V usage is TRBV7-2 and J usage is TRBJ2-1, with 13 bases aligning to TRBD2. The CDR3 spans 18 residues. Germline assignment: CDR1 SGHTA and CDR2 FQGNSA. J gave up 1 base and V 5 bases, and 8 bases lay outside the gene matches. The CDR3 loop is CASSPGLAGVGSYNEQFF. The CDR3 DNA reads TGTGCCAGCAGCCCCGGACTAGCGGGAGTAGGGTCCTACAATGAGCAGTTCTTC.

This clone turned up a few times. This chain joins TRBV29-1 and TRBJ1-1; a possible D gene is TRBD1 (5 bases). Trimming cost V 0 bases and J 4 bases, with 12 bases left between them. CDR3 length equals 14 residues. From germline, CDR1 is SQVTM and CDR2 ANQGSEA. This chain's CDR3 is CSVEDLRGGTEAFF. CDR3 DNA sequence: TGCAGCGTTGAAGATCTGAGGGGAGGCACTGAAGCTTTCTTT.

The chain carries TRBV4-3 and TRBJ1-6, with D perhaps matching TRBD1 (6 bases). Trimming stripped 2 bases from V and 9 bases from J, with 17 bases between. Germline V CDR1 and CDR2: LGHNA, YSLEER. This CDR3 has 16 residues. DNA of the CDR3: TGCGCCAGCAGCCAATCTGTCAGGGGAGGCGGTTCACCCCTCCACTTT. Residues: CASSQSVRGGGSPLHF.

J is TRBJ1-2 and V is TRBV7-2, with a tentative D call TRBD1 (6 bases). Germline assignment: CDR1 SGHTA and CDR2 FQGNSA. The V gene lost 1 base and the J gene lost 2 bases, with 8 bases spanning the gap. The CDR3 runs 14 residues. The CDR3 spells CASSLGGQNYGYTF. The CDR3 coding sequence is TGTGCCAGCAGCTTAGGTGGACAGAACTATGGCTACACCTTC.

The chain recombines TRBV9 with TRBJ2-7; unclear D gene. Germline-derived CDR1 and CDR2 are SGDLS and YYNGEE. Trimming shortened V by 4 bases and J by 7 bases, and 18 bases separated the two germline ends. CDR3 size: 14 residues. The CDR3 region has the DNA TGTGCCAGCAGCTTGGGCCTTGCTCGCTCGGAGCAGTACTTC. It encodes CASSLGLARSEQYF.

This clone was seen once. This chain links TRBV11-2 with TRBJ2-1; D gene uncertain. Trimming removed 1 base from V and 2 bases from J, with 6 bases in between. Germline values: CDR1 SGHAT, CDR2 FQNNGV. The CDR3 is made up of 14 amino acids. The CDR3 DNA reads TGTGCCAGCAGCTTAGGTCCCGCCTACAATGAGCAGTTCTTC. This codes for CASSLGPAYNEQFF.

This clone was detected once. The J gene is TRBJ1-1, the V gene TRBV3-1 (or the pseudogene TRBV3-2); D possibly corresponds to TRBD1 (5 bases). The CDR3 spans 14 residues. CDR1 and CDR2 from the germline V gene are LGHDT and YNNKEL (reference sequence). Trimming shortened V by 3 bases and J by 1 base, and 9 bases separated the two germline ends. The CDR3, as DNA: TGTGCCAGCAGCCAGGGGGACTGGAACACTGAAGCTTTCTTT. Its translation is CASSQGDWNTEAFF.

The V gene is TRBV2, the J gene TRBJ1-5; 8 positions agree with TRBD1. Germline V gene data show CDR1 as SNHLY and CDR2 as FYNNEI. CDR3 length equals 16 residues. The junction had 14 bases not matched to a gene; V was cut back by 7 bases and J by 6 bases. The chain's CDR3 is CASNEGRTGSSQPQHF. CDR3 nucleotides: TGTGCCAGCAACGAGGGTCGGACAGGGAGTAGTCAGCCCCAGCATTTT.

The V call is TRBV9, the J call TRBJ2-3; D possibly uses TRBD1 or TRBD2 (6 bases each). In germline, CDR1 is SGDLS, CDR2 YYNGEE. The CDR3 has 18 amino acids. The V and J ends lost 4 bases and 1 base respectively, with 22 bases between them. CDR3 protein: CASSKSAGTQWGTDTQYF. The DNA for the CDR3 is TGTGCCAGCAGCAAGTCCGCGGGGACACAGTGGGGCACAGATACGCAGTATTTT.

This clone is a singleton in its sample. The chain links TRBV9 to TRBJ2-1; a weak D match, TRBD1 (6 bases). V lost 3 bases to trimming and J lost 5 bases, with 15 bases between them. The CDR3 is 15 residues long. Germline CDR1 reads SGDLS; CDR2 reads YYNGEE. CDR3: CASSEGNSGDNEQFF. CDR3 DNA: TGTGCCAGCAGCGAGGGGAACTCAGGGGACAATGAGCAGTTCTTC.

The gene calls are TRBV5-6 and TRBJ1-5, with D possibly matching TRBD1 (6 bases). Germline-derived CDR1 and CDR2 are SGHDT and YYEEEE. Trimming pared 4 bases from V and 7 bases from J, leaving 27 bases between. CDR3 length equals 18 residues. DNA for the CDR3: TGTGCCAGCAGCCGCCAATTCGGGACACATAAATCTGCGCAGCCCCAGCATTTT. Its protein is CASSRQFGTHKSAQPQHF. The variable domain in full, completed from reference TRBV5-6 and TRBJ1-5, reads DAGVTQSPTHLIKTRGQQVTLRCSPKSGHDTVSWYQQALGQGPQFIFQYYEEEERQRGNFPDRFSGHQFPNYSSELNVNALLLGDSALYLCASSRQFGTHKSAQPQHFGDGTRLSIL.

The rearrangement joins TRBV11-2 to TRBJ2-7; D may be TRBD1 (5 bases). Germline V gene lookup returns CDR1 SGHAT and CDR2 FQNNGV. The germline V and J ends were trimmed by 5 bases and 7 bases, with 18 bases remaining between them. The CDR3 is 14 amino acids. The DNA of the CDR3 is TGTGCCAGCAGCAAAGGGCGACAGACTCTGGAGCAGTACTTC. This encodes CASSKGRQTLEQYF.

This clone was seen only once. CDR3 in DNA: TGTGCCAGCAGCCAAGCTGGGGCGCAGATCGAAGCTTTCTTT. Protein sequence: CASSQAGAQIEAFF. The chain uses TRBV14 and TRBJ1-1, with a possible D match to TRBD1 (5 bases). Trimming removed 1 base from V and 8 bases from J, with 14 bases in between. CDR1 and CDR2 from the germline V gene are SGHDN and FVKESK. This CDR3 spans 14 amino acids.